Presented here are 12 T cell receptor beta chains from one specimen sequenced in a study of shared clonotypes between healthy human individuals. Only in-frame clones appear in the TCRdb table, and some are missing; sequencing was by immunoSEQ multiplex PCR. The repertoire has under 2.5 million clones, just under 95% of them found once; the top ten carry more than 0.35%. Sample: naive CD4+ T cells from PBMCs. As for subset: CD45RA+ positively selected. Source of these receptors: a man younger than 30 in good health. Some clones in this sample may be carry-over from other donors' samples.

The chain is built from TRBV6-4 and TRBJ2-4; 9 nucleotides match TRBD1. The V gene's germline CDR1 is MRHNA and CDR2 SNTAGT. V was pared by 5 bases and J by 7 bases, with 6 bases of the junction left unmatched. The CDR3 has 14 amino acids. CDR3 residues: CASSTDRGANIQYF. CDR3 sequence (DNA): TGTGCCAGCAGTACTGACAGGGGGGCGAACATTCAGTACTTC.

On this clone itself: In the same sample, other DNA sequences code for this CDR3. The chain employs TRBV7-2 and TRBJ2-3, with D possibly TRBD1 on 5 matching bases. Trimming pared 3 bases from V and 4 bases from J, leaving 11 bases between. Germline lookup yields CDR1 SGHTA and CDR2 FQGNSA. The CDR3 has 14 residues. CDR3: CASSLVQGADTQYF. The CDR3 DNA reads TGTGCCAGCAGCTTGGTTCAGGGCGCAGATACGCAGTATTTT. The whole variable domain, remainder taken from reference TRBV7-2 and TRBJ2-3, is GAGVSQSPSNKVTEKGKDVELRCDPISGHTALYWYRQSLGQGLEFLIYFQGNSAPDKSGLPSDRFSAERTGGSVSTLTIQRTQQEDSAVYLCASSLVQGADTQYFGPGTRLTVL.

The rearrangement uses TRBV6-5 and TRBJ2-7; 9 nucleotides match TRBD2. V lost 6 bases to trimming and J lost 2 bases; unmatched junction nucleotides: 8. The germline gives CDR1 MNHEY, CDR2 SVGAGI. The CDR3 length is 15 residues. The CDR3, as DNA: TGTGCCAGCAGCTTCCTAGCGGGACCTACCTACGAGCAGTACTTC. This codes for CASSFLAGPTYEQYF.

This clone was detected once. The same CDR3 is also encoded by other DNA sequences in this sample. V and J are TRBV7-2 and TRBJ1-5; D is undetermined. The CDR3 is 14 amino acids. Germline V CDR1 and CDR2: SGHTA, FQGNSA. V lost 0 bases, J lost 4 bases, and 7 bases lay in between. The CDR3 is CASSLAARNQPQHF. CDR3 nucleotide sequence: TGTGCCAGCAGCTTAGCCGCTCGTAATCAGCCCCAGCATTTT.

This chain connects TRBV11-3 to TRBJ2-7; TRBD2 aligns across 7 bases. Germline lookup yields CDR1 SGHNT and CDR2 YENEEA. This CDR3 has 14 residues. Trimming cost V 5 bases and J 5 bases; bases outside gene matches: 9. CDR3 coding DNA: TGTGCCAGCAGCCCAGGGACTAACAGAAACGAGCAGTACTTC. It yields the protein CASSPGTNRNEQYF.

The CDR3 bases are TGTGCCACCAGCAGAGGAACGACACGCCTGAACACTGAAGCTTTCTTT. This codes for CATSRGTTRLNTEAFF. The chain links TRBV15 to TRBJ1-1; D not resolved. There are 16 residues in the CDR3. The ends were cut back, 1 base at V and 0 bases at J, with 12 bases in the middle. Germline lookup yields CDR1 LNHNV and CDR2 YYDKDF (reference sequence). The variable domain in full, completed from reference TRBV15 and TRBJ1-1, reads DAMVIQNPRYQVTQFGKPVTLSCSQTLNHNVMYWYQQKSSQAPKLLFHYYDKDFNNEADTPDNFQSRRPNTSFCFLDIRSPGLGDTAMYLCATSRGTTRLNTEAFFGQGTRLTVV.

The chain carries TRBV5-6 and TRBJ2-3; a possible D gene is TRBD2 (5 bases). The CDR3 runs 16 residues. The V and J ends lost 6 bases and 0 bases respectively, with 17 bases between them. CDR1 and CDR2 from the germline V gene are SGHDT and YYEEEE. Written as DNA, the CDR3 is TGTGCCAGCAAGACTTACGGCGAGCGGAGCACAGATACGCAGTATTTT. Its protein is CASKTYGERSTDTQYF.

V usage is TRBV11-1 and J usage is TRBJ2-1; TRBD2 agrees at 9 bases. V shed 0 bases and J 8 bases; nucleotides not matched to a gene: 8. The length of the CDR3 is 16 residues. Germline CDR1 is SGHAT and CDR2 is FQDESV (reference sequence). The CDR3 nucleotides are TGTGCCAGCAGCTTAGCGGGGGCGGGAGGGCCTGATGAGCAGTTCTTC. Translating it yields CASSLAGAGGPDEQFF.

This clone was counted once. Other DNA sequences of this sample code for an identical CDR3. The genes are TRBV7-9 and TRBJ2-7; D perhaps matches TRBD2 (6 bases). CDR3 length equals 13 residues. CDR1 SEHNR and CDR2 FQNEAQ come from the germline V gene (reference sequence). Trimming took 4 bases from V and 3 from J, leaving 10 bases between them. CDR3 sequence: CASSSRGGYEQYF. The CDR3, as DNA: TGTGCCAGCAGCTCCCGGGGAGGCTACGAGCAGTACTTC. Full variable domain (rest looked up from reference TRBV7-9 and TRBJ2-7): DTGVSQNPRHKITKRGQNVTFRCDPISEHNRLYWYRQTLGQGPEFLTYFQNEAQLEKSRLLSDRFSAERPKGSFSTLEIQRTEQGDSAMYLCASSSRGGYEQYFGPGTRLTVT.

The chain joins TRBV9 to TRBJ1-5; D is unclear. Trimming took off 4 bases at V and 2 bases at J, with 16 bases between the two ends. The CDR3 length is 16 residues. Germline CDR1 SGDLS, CDR2 YYNGEE. The CDR3 nucleotides are TGTGCCAGCAGCCCACACGCCGCGACGGGCAATCAGCCCCAGCATTTT. It yields the protein CASSPHAATGNQPQHF.

CDR3: CASLDRPRSYEQYF. CDR3 coding DNA: TGTGCCAGTTTAGACAGGCCTCGCTCCTACGAGCAGTACTTC. V gene TRBV27 combines with J gene TRBJ2-7; a weak D match, TRBD1 (6 bases). The CDR3 covers 14 residues. Trimming removed 9 bases from V and 0 bases from J, with 15 bases in between. Looked up from germline, CDR1 is MNHEY and CDR2 is SMNVEV (reference sequence).

The genes are TRBV9 and TRBJ2-6, with 10 bases identical to TRBD1. CDR1 is SGDLS, CDR2 YYNGEE, per germline. CDR3 size: 23 residues. With V trimmed by 4 bases and J by 1 base, 23 bases remained unmatched. CDR3 protein: CASSPRPRLRDRGSLSGANVLTF. CDR3 in DNA: TGTGCCAGCAGCCCCCGTCCGCGGTTGCGGGACAGGGGCTCCCTATCTGGGGCCAACGTCCTGACTTTC.